The following is a T cell receptor (beta chain) sequence with its context. The antigen remains unidentified. Assay: immunoSEQ multiplex PCR; the TCRdb copy retains only in-frame clones and omits some. Of almost 8,500 clones in the sample, less than 70% were seen once. V was trimmed by 5 bases and J by 0 bases, leaving 8 bases between them. CDR1 and CDR2 (germline): MNHEY, SVGAGI. The CDR3 totals 14 residues. These data come from a study of radiation and T cells in renal cell carcinoma. Study-wide findings and caveats: Dominant CDR3 motifs occupied more repertoire in irradiated than control tumors.

Treatment meaning: treatment-naive control, cytoreductive nephrectomy. Sequencing was performed on tumor tissue, taken from a patient whose treatment was nephrectomy without radiotherapy. The TCR was taken from a man between 60 and 70 years old with renal cell carcinoma. The chain carries TRBV6-5 and TRBJ1-3; D not resolved. CDR3: CASSPNYSGNTIYF. CDR3 sequence (DNA): TGTGCCAGCAGTCCTAATTACTCTGGAAACACCATATATTTT.